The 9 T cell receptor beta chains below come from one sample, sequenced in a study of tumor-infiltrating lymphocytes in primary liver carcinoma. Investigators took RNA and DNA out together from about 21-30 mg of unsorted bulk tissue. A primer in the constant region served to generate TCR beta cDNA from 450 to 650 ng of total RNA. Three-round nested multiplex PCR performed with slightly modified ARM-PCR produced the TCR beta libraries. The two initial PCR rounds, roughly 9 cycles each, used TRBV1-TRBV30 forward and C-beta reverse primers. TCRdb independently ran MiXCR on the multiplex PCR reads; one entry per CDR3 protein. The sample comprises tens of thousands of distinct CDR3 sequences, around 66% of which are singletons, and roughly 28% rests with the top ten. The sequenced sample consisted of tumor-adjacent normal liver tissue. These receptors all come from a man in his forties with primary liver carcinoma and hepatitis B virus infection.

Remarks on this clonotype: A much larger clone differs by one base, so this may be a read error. CDR3 sequence reads: CASSQTGVEQETQYF. The CDR3 DNA reads TGCGCCAGCAGCCAGACAGGGGTAGAACAAGAGACCCAGTACTTC. V and J are TRBV5-1 and TRBJ2-5; TRBD1 agrees at 8 bases. Per the germline V gene, CDR1 is SGHRS and CDR2 is YFSETQ. CDR3 length: 15 residues. With 4 bases clipped from V and 2 bases from J, the junction kept 7 bases outside the gene matches.

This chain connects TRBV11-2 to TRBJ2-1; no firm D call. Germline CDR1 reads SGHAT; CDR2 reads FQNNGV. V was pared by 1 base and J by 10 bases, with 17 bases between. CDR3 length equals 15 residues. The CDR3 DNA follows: TGTGCCAGCAGCTTAGCGGTAAGCTCCTACGACGAGCAGTTCTTC. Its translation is CASSLAVSSYDEQFF.

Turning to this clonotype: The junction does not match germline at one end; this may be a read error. For the CDR3, the DNA is TGCGACAGCAGCCAAGAATTAGGTGATACAGCCTACGAGCAGTACTTC. It is translated as CDSSQELGDTAYEQYF. The chain links TRBV4-1 to TRBJ2-7; D not resolved. CDR1 and CDR2 (germline): MGHRA, YSYEKL. The CDR3 consists of 16 residues.

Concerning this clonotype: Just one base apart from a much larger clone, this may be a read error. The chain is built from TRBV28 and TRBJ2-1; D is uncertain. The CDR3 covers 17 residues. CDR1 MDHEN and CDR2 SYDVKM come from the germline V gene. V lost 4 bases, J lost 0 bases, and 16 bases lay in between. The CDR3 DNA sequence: TGTGCCAGCAGTTCCCATCATGTACCGGCCTCCTACAATGAGCAGTTCTTC. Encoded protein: CASSSHHVPASYNEQFF.

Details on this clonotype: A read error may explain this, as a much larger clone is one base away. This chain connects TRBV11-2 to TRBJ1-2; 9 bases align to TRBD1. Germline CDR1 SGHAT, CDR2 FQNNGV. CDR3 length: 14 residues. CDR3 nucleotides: TGTGCCAGCAGCTTGGGGACAGGGCGATTTCGCAACGCCTTC. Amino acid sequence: CASSLGTGRFRNAF.

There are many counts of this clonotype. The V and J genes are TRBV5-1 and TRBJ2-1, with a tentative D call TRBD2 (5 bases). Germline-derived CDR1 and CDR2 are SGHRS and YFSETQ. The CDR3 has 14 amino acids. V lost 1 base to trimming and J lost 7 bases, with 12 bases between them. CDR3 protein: CASSLFMGGNEQFF. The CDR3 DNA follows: TGCGCCAGCAGCTTGTTCATGGGCGGGAATGAGCAGTTCTTC. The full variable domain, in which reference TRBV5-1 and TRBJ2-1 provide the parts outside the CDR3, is KAGVTQTPRYLIKTRGQQVTLSCSPISGHRSVSWYQQTPGQGLQFLFEYFSETQRNKGNFPGRFSGRQFSNSRSEMNVSTLELGDSALYLCASSLFMGGNEQFFGPGTRLTVL.

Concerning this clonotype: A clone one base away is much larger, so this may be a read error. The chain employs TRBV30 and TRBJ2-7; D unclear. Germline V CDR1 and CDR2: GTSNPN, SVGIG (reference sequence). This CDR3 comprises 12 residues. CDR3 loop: CAWSVGPYGQYF. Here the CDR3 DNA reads TGTGCCTGGAGTGTCGGTCCCTACGGGCAGTACTTC.

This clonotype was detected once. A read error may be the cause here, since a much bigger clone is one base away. CDR3 bases: TGTGCCAGCAGCCGAGATGGGATAGACACCGGGGAGCTGTTTTTT. This codes for CASSRDGIDTGELFF. The rearrangement uses TRBV7-9 and TRBJ2-2; D unresolved. The length of the CDR3 is 15 residues. Trimming removed 5 bases from V and 3 bases from J, with 13 bases in between. The V gene's germline CDR1 is SEHNR and CDR2 FQNEAQ (reference sequence). Complete variable domain (other parts from reference TRBV7-9 and TRBJ2-2): DTGVSQNPRHKITKRGQNVTFRCDPISEHNRLYWYRQTLGQGPEFLTYFQNEAQLEKSRLLSDRFSAERPKGSFSTLEIQRTEQGDSAMYLCASSRDGIDTGELFFGEGSRLTVL.

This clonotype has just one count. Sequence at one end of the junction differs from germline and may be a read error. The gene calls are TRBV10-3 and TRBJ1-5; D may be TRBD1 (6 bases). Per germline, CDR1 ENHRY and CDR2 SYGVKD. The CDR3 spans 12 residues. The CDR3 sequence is CAVSESTGPQHF. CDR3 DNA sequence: TGTGCCGTCAGTGAGTCGACAGGGCCCCAGCATTTT.